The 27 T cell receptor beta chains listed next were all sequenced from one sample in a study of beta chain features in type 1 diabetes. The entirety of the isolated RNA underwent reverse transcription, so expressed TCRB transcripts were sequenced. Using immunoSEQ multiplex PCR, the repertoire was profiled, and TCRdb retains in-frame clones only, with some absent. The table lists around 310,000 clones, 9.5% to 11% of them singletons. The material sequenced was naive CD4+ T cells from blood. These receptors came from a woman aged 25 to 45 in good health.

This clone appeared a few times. The CDR3 spells CASSNREGLEQYF. The CDR3 DNA follows: TGTGCCAGCAGTAACCGGGAGGGCCTCGAGCAGTACTTC. V and J are TRBV6-4 and TRBJ2-7, with 8 bases fitting TRBD2. Germline V gives CDR1 MRHNA, CDR2 SNTAGT. This CDR3 has 13 amino acids. The junction had 6 bases not matched to a gene; V was cut back by 5 bases and J by 6 bases.

The CDR3, as DNA: TGCGCCAGCAGCCAAGATCTGAGCGGGAGGGCCCCCTACAATGAGCAGTTCTTC. Translation: CASSQDLSGRAPYNEQFF. The chain carries TRBV4-3 and TRBJ2-1, with 10 bases fitting TRBD2. CDR1 is LGHNA, CDR2 YSLEER, per germline. V shed 0 bases, J shed 2 bases, and the junction held 7 bases outside the gene matches. There are 18 residues in the CDR3.

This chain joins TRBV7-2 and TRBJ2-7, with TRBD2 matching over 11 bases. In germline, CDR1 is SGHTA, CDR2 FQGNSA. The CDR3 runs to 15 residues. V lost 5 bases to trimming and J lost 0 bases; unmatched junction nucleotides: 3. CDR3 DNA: TGTGCCAGCAGCGGGGGGACTAGCGGCTCCTACGAGCAGTACTTC. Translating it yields CASSGGTSGSYEQYF.

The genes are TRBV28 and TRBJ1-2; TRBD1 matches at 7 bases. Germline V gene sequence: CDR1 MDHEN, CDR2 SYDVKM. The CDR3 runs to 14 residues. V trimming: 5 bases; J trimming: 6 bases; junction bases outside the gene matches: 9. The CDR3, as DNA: TGTGCCAGCAGTCCAGGACAGGTCACTCATGGCTACACCTTC. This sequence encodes CASSPGQVTHGYTF.

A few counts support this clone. The CDR3 here is CASSQDRISTAGETQYF. The CDR3 region has the DNA TGCGCCAGCAGCCAAGATAGAATATCGACAGCTGGGGAGACCCAGTACTTC. The chain uses TRBV4-3 and TRBJ2-5; D possibly corresponds to TRBD1 (5 bases). The CDR3 is made up of 17 amino acids. Germline CDR1 reads LGHNA; CDR2 reads YSLEER. The V gene lost 0 bases and the J gene lost 5 bases, with 19 bases spanning the gap.

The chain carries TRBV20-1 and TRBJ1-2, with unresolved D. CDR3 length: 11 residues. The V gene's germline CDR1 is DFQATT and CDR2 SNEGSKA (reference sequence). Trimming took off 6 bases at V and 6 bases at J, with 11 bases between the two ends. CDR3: CSALGVDGYTF. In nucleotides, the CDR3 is TGCAGTGCCTTGGGAGTTGATGGCTACACCTTC.

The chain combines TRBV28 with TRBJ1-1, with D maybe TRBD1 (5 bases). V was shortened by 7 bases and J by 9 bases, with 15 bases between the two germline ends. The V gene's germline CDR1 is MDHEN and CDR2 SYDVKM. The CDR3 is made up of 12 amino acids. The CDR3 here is CASTTLEGKAFF. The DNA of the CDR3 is TGTGCCAGCACCACTTTGGAGGGGAAAGCTTTCTTT.

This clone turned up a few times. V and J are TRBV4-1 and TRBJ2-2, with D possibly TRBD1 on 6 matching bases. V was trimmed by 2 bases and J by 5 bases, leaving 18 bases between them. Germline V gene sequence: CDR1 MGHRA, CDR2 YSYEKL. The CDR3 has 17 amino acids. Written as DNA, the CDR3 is TGCGCCAGCAGCCAACTCCTCGGCAGGGGAAATACCGGGGAGCTGTTTTTT. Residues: CASSQLLGRGNTGELFF.

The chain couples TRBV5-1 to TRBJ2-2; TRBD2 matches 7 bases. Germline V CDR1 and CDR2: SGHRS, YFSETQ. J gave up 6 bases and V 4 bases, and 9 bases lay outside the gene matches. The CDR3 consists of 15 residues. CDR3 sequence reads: CASSGGTKYAGELFF. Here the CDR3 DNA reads TGCGCCAGCAGCGGAGGGACTAAATATGCCGGGGAGCTGTTTTTT.

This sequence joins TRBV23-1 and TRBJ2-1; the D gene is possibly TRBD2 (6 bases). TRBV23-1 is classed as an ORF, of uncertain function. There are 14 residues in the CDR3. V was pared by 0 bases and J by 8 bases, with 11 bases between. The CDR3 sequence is CASSQSRRDDEQFF. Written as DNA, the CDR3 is TGCGCCAGCAGTCAATCGAGGAGGGATGATGAGCAGTTCTTC.

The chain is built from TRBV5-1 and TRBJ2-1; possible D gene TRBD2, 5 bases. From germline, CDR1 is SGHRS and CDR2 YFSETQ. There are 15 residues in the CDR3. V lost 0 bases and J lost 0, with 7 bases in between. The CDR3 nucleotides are TGCGCCAGCAGCTTGGGGGAGAGCTCCTACAATGAGCAGTTCTTC. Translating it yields CASSLGESSYNEQFF.

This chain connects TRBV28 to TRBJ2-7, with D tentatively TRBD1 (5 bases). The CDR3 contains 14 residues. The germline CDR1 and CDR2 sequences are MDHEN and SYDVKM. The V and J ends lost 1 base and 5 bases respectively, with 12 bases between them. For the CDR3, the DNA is TGTGCCAGCAGTTTATCTCAGGGATCGGACGAGCAGTACTTC. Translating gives CASSLSQGSDEQYF. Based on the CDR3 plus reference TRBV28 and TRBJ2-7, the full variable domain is DVKVTQSSRYLVKRTGEKVFLECVQDMDHENMFWYRQDPGLGLRLIYFSYDVKMKEKGDIPEGYSVSREKKERFSLILESASTNQTSMYLCASSLSQGSDEQYFGPGTRLTVT.

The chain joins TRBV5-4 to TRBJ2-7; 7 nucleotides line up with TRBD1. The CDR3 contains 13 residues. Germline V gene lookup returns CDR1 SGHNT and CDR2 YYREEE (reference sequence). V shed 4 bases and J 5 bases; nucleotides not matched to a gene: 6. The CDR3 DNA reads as TGTGCCAGCAGCACCAACAGGGGAAACGAGCAGTACTTC. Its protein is CASSTNRGNEQYF.

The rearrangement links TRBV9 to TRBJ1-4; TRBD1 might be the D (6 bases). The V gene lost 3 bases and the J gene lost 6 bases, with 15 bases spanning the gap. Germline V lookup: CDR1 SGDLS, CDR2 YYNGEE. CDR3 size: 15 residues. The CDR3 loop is CASSGTGSFHEKLFF. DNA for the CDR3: TGTGCCAGCAGCGGTACAGGGTCCTTTCATGAAAAACTGTTTTTT.

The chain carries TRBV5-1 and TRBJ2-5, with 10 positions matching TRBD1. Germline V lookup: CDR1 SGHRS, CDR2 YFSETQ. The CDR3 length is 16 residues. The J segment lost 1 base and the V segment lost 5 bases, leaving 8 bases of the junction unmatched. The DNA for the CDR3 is TGCGCCAGCAGGGGATCGGACAGGGGGAGCCAAGAGACCCAGTACTTC. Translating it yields CASRGSDRGSQETQYF.

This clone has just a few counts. In DNA form, the CDR3 reads TGTGCCAGCAGCCAAGCTAGCGGACCCACCACTAGCACAGATACGCAGTATTTT. It is translated as CASSQASGPTTSTDTQYF. V is TRBV4-2 and J is TRBJ2-3; 7 nucleotides align to TRBD2. CDR1 is LGHNA and CDR2 is YNFKEQ in the germline V gene. This CDR3 is built from 18 residues. Trimming cost V 1 base and J 0 bases; bases outside gene matches: 10.

CDR3 in amino acids: CAWSARVTEAFF. The CDR3, as DNA: TGTGCCTGGAGTGCCAGGGTGACTGAAGCTTTCTTT. The V call is TRBV30, the J call TRBJ1-1, with D maybe TRBD1 (5 bases). Germline V gene sequence: CDR1 GTSNPN, CDR2 SVGIG (reference sequence). Deletions cut 1 base from V and 5 bases from J, with 8 bases between. The CDR3 has 12 residues.

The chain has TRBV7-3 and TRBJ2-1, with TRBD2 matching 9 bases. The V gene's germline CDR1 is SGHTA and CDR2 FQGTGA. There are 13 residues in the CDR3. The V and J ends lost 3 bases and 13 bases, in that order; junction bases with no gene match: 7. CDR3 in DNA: TGTGCCAGCAGCTTGGGGCTAGCGGGACAACAGTTCTTC. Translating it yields CASSLGLAGQQFF.

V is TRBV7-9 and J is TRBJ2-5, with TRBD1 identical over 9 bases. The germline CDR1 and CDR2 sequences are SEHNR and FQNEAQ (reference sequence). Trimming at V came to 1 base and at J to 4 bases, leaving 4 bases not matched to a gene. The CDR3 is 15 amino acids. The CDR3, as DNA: TGTGCCAGCAGCTTAGGGACAGGGGTCGCAGAGACCCAGTACTTC. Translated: CASSLGTGVAETQYF.

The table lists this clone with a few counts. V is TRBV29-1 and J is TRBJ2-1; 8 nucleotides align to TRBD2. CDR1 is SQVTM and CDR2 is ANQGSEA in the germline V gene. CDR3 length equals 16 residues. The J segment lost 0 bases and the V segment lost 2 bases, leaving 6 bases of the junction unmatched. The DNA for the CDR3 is TGCAGCGTTGAAAGACTAGCGTTAAGCTCCTACAATGAGCAGTTCTTC. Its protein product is CSVERLALSSYNEQFF.

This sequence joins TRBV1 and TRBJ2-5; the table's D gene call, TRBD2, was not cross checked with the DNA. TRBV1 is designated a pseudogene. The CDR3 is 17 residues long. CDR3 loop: CTSSPLAGGPNAETQYF. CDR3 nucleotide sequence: TGCACCAGCAGCCCACTAGCGGGAGGGCCGAACGCTGAGACCCAGTACTTC.

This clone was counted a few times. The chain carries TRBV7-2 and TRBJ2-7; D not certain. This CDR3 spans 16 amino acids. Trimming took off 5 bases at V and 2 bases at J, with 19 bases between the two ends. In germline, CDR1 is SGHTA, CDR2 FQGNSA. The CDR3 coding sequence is TGTGCCAGCAGCGTCGCCGGGTCCGAAAATCCCTACGAGCAGTACTTC. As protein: CASSVAGSENPYEQYF.

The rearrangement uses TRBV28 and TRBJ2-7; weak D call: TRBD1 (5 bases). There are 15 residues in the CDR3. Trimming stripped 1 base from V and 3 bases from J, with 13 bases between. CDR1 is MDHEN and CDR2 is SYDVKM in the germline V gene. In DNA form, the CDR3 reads TGTGCCAGCAGTTTATCACCTCAGGGATACTACGAGCAGTACTTC. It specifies CASSLSPQGYYEQYF. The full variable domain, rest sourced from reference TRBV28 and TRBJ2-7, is DVKVTQSSRYLVKRTGEKVFLECVQDMDHENMFWYRQDPGLGLRLIYFSYDVKMKEKGDIPEGYSVSREKKERFSLILESASTNQTSMYLCASSLSPQGYYEQYFGPGTRLTVT.

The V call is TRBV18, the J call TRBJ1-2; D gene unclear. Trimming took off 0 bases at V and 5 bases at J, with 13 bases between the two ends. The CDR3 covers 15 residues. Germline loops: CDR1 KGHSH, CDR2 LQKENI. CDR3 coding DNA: TGTGCCAGCTCACCACCATCGAGGGATTTGTATGGCTACACCTTC. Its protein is CASSPPSRDLYGYTF.

The CDR3 region is CASRSNAAGSSYNEQFF. The CDR3 bases are TGTGCCAGCAGATCTAACGCAGCGGGATCTTCCTACAATGAGCAGTTCTTC. This rearrangement joins TRBV7-2 to TRBJ2-1; TRBD2 matches 7 bases. Trimming at V came to 6 bases and at J to 1 base, leaving 12 bases not matched to a gene. The CDR3 loop spans 17 amino acids. Germline loops: CDR1 SGHTA, CDR2 FQGNSA.

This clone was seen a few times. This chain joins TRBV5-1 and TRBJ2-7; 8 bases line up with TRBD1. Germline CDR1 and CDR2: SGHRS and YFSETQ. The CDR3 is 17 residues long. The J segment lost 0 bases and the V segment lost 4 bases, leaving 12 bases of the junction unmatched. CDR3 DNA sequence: TGCGCCAGCAGCCCGGGGACAGGCGTAGAACTCTCCTACGAGCAGTACTTC. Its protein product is CASSPGTGVELSYEQYF.

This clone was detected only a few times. CDR3 DNA sequence: TGCGCCAGCAGCCCCCTAGTCGCGACTAGCGGGAGGGCGAAGAGGCCCTACGAGCAGTACTTC. Residues: CASSPLVATSGRAKRPYEQYF. The J gene is TRBJ2-7, the V gene TRBV5-1, with TRBD2 identical over 14 bases. The CDR3 is 21 amino acids. V shed 4 bases and J 2 bases; nucleotides not matched to a gene: 20. Germline V gives CDR1 SGHRS, CDR2 YFSETQ. The whole variable domain, filled in from reference TRBV5-1 and TRBJ2-7, reads KAGVTQTPRYLIKTRGQQVTLSCSPISGHRSVSWYQQTPGQGLQFLFEYFSETQRNKGNFPGRFSGRQFSNSRSEMNVSTLELGDSALYLCASSPLVATSGRAKRPYEQYFGPGTRLTVT.